The clone carrying this T cell receptor (beta chain) was counted once. Antigen specificity is unknown. Losses at the gene ends were 4 bases for V and 5 bases for J; bases not matched to a gene: 1. CDR3 size: 14 residues. The V gene's germline CDR1 is MDHEN and CDR2 SYDVKM. These data belong to a study of cytomegalovirus exposure and HLA in healthy donors. Study at large: Within the Caucasian-associated ancestry cluster were about 81% of the 300 to 450 genotyped donors. Study results and limitations: In presence/absence analyses, roughly uniform sequencing depth across donors was assumed. Productive rates of about 87% or about 30% were seen for most TCR beta V segments in an earlier analysis. DRB1 had the most TCR associations and HLA-C the fewest, a later analysis found, with rates varying by HLA locus.

PCR was performed using 60 Vbeta and 13 Jbeta primers. TCRdb's copy holds only in-frame clones and misses some; the assay was immunoSEQ multiplex PCR. The sample shows over 130,000 clones, 82% of them seen only once. V gene TRBV28 combines with J gene TRBJ2-5; 13 nucleotides align to TRBD2. Sequencing was carried out using PBMCs. The receptor's source is a man younger than 40 in good health and CMV-seropositive. The CDR3: CASSWTSGSETQYF. The CDR3 coding sequence is TGTGCCAGCAGTTGGACTAGCGGGAGTGAGACCCAGTACTTC.